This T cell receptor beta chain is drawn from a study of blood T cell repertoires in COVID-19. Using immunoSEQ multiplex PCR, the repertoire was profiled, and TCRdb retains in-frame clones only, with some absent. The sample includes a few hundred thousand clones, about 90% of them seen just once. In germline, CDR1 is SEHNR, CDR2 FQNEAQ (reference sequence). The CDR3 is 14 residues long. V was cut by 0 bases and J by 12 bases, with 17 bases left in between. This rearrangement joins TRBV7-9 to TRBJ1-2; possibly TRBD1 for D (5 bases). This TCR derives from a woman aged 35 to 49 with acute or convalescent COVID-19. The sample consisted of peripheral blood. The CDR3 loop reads CASSLAPGNRFDTF. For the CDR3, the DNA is TGTGCCAGCAGCTTAGCGCCCGGCAACAGGTTCGACACCTTC.